A single sample gave rise to the 28 T cell receptor beta chains below, sequenced in a study of cytomegalovirus exposure and HLA in healthy donors listed by TCRdb under 2017. The protocol used for the library was the immunoSEQ multiplex PCR assay. A mixture of 60 forward primers for TCR Vbeta segments and 13 reverse primers for TCR Jbeta segments was used in the multiplex PCR. Imported from immuneACCESS, the table was reduced by TCRdb to in-frame sequences with V and J called. These copies leave out some clones; in studies compared against another copy, an unresolved V gene accounts for under half, and the cause of the remainder is not known. Counted in this sample were 150,000 to 200,000 clones; about 80% of them appeared once. The ten largest clones take up roughly 1.4% of the sample. Sequencing used PBMCs. These receptors all stem from a woman aged 25 to 39 in good health and CMV-seropositive.

This rearrangement joins TRBV7-8 to TRBJ2-3; maybe TRBD2 (6 bases). The V gene's germline CDR1 is SGHVS and CDR2 FQNEAQ. The CDR3 spans 15 residues. Between the trimmed V and J ends, which lost 2 bases and 6 bases, there was a span of 15 bases. The CDR3 DNA reads as TGTGCCAGCAGCTTATTCTACTCGGGAGCGGATACGCAGTATTTT. Its protein product is CASSLFYSGADTQYF. Full variable domain (missing parts from reference TRBV7-8 and TRBJ2-3): GAGVSQSPRYKVAKRGQDVALRCDPISGHVSLFWYQQALGQGPEFLTYFQNEAQLDKSGLPSDRFFAERPEGSVSTLKIQRTQQEDSAVYLCASSLFYSGADTQYFGPGTRLTVL.

The CDR3 region has the DNA TGTGCCTGGAAGGCAGGGGTTACCTACAATGAGCAGTTCTTC. This gives the protein CAWKAGVTYNEQFF. The chain combines TRBV30 with TRBJ2-1; D is perhaps TRBD1 (6 bases). This CDR3 is 14 amino acids long. Germline CDR1 is GTSNPN and CDR2 is SVGIG (reference sequence). V was shortened by 4 bases and J by 2 bases, with 12 bases between the two germline ends.

Notes on this clone: The sample holds other DNA sequences that translate to the same CDR3. This rearrangement joins TRBV5-1 to TRBJ2-1; 10 positions match TRBD2. Germline V gives CDR1 SGHRS, CDR2 YFSETQ. The CDR3 is 15 amino acids. V lost 4 bases, J lost 6 bases, and 7 bases stayed unmatched. This CDR3 reads CASSLRTSGLNEQFF. For the CDR3, the DNA is TGCGCCAGCAGCCTGCGGACTAGCGGACTCAATGAGCAGTTCTTC. The variable domain in full, completed from reference TRBV5-1 and TRBJ2-1, reads KAGVTQTPRYLIKTRGQQVTLSCSPISGHRSVSWYQQTPGQGLQFLFEYFSETQRNKGNFPGRFSGRQFSNSRSEMNVSTLELGDSALYLCASSLRTSGLNEQFFGPGTRLTVL.

V and J are TRBV27 and TRBJ2-3; 12 bases line up with TRBD2. V dropped 7 bases and J dropped 6; count of bases not matched to a gene: 5. The CDR3 contains 14 residues. Germline CDR1 is MNHEY and CDR2 is SMNVEV (reference sequence). DNA of the CDR3: TGTGCCAGCACCCGACTAGCGGGAGAGGATACGCAGTATTTT. This encodes CASTRLAGEDTQYF.

This rearrangement joins TRBV7-2 to TRBJ2-3, with TRBD1 matching 7 bases. V lost 4 bases and J lost 3; bases outside the gene matches: 7. CDR1 and CDR2 (germline): SGHTA, FQGNSA. This CDR3 region has 15 residues. This chain's CDR3 is CASSSRDSLTDTQYF. In DNA form, the CDR3 reads TGTGCCAGCAGCTCCCGGGACAGCTTGACAGATACGCAGTATTTT.

The rearrangement uses TRBV9 and TRBJ2-1; TRBD2 aligns across 10 bases. Per germline, CDR1 SGDLS and CDR2 YYNGEE. This CDR3 is 15 amino acids long. Losses at the gene ends were 4 bases for V and 6 bases for J; bases not matched to a gene: 7. CDR3 sequence reads: CASSSLWTSGNEQFF. CDR3 in DNA: TGTGCCAGCAGCTCCCTGTGGACTAGCGGCAATGAGCAGTTCTTC.

This clone has only one observation. CDR3 in DNA: TGTGCCAGCAGCCAGACGGGGGGCTGGATTAAGCCCCAGCATTTT. Translation: CASSQTGGWIKPQHF. The rearrangement links TRBV7-2 to TRBJ1-5; TRBD1 might be the D (6 bases). V lost 5 bases to trimming and J lost 8 bases, with 19 bases between them. Per germline, CDR1 SGHTA and CDR2 FQGNSA. This CDR3 region has 15 residues. The full variable domain, rest sourced from reference TRBV7-2 and TRBJ1-5, is GAGVSQSPSNKVTEKGKDVELRCDPISGHTALYWYRQSLGQGLEFLIYFQGNSAPDKSGLPSDRFSAERTGGSVSTLTIQRTQQEDSAVYLCASSQTGGWIKPQHFGDGTRLSIL.

The chain recombines TRBV6-1 with TRBJ2-7; 9 nucleotides agree with TRBD1. The germline V gene has CDR1 MNHNS and CDR2 SASEGT. The CDR3 consists of 13 residues. Unmatched junction bases numbered 5, after V lost 6 bases and J lost 5 bases. CDR3 sequence: CASRGQGFDEQYF. The DNA of the CDR3 is TGTGCCAGCAGGGGACAGGGTTTCGACGAGCAGTACTTC.

The V call is TRBV6-6, the J call TRBJ2-1; 8 nucleotides line up with TRBD2. V shed 1 base and J 9 bases; nucleotides not matched to a gene: 8. Germline assignment: CDR1 MNHNY and CDR2 SVGAGI (reference sequence). This CDR3 is 15 amino acids long. In DNA form, the CDR3 reads TGTGCCAGCAGTTACTTACGCGGGAGGACCGGTGAGCAGTTCTTC. Amino acid sequence: CASSYLRGRTGEQFF.

There are a few counts of this clone. V and J are TRBV10-3 and TRBJ2-7; 11 bases are shared with TRBD2. The CDR3 has 14 residues. Germline V gives CDR1 ENHRY, CDR2 SYGVKD. V was pared by 4 bases and J by 3 bases, with 2 bases of the junction left unmatched. CDR3 sequence: CAISGTSGHYEQYF. In DNA form, the CDR3 reads TGTGCCATCAGTGGGACTAGCGGGCACTACGAGCAGTACTTC.

This clone has a handful of counts. This chain joins TRBV11-3 and TRBJ1-2; 7 bases match TRBD1. CDR1 is SGHNT and CDR2 is YENEEA in the germline V gene. V lost 5 bases and J lost 5; bases outside the gene matches: 5. There are 13 residues in the CDR3. CDR3 coding DNA: TGTGCCAGCAGCCGCCCAGGGGGATATGGCTACACCTTC. This sequence encodes CASSRPGGYGYTF.

The rearrangement joins TRBV7-3 to TRBJ1-1; possible D gene TRBD1, 5 bases. CDR1 and CDR2 (germline): SGHTA, FQGTGA. The CDR3 totals 15 residues. With 5 bases removed from V and 1 base from J, the gap between germline ends came to 14 bases. The CDR3 DNA follows: TGTGCCAGCAGCCCAGGTCCTACAGGGAACACTGAAGCTTTCTTT. Amino acids: CASSPGPTGNTEAFF.

This clone has only a few counts. The rearrangement links TRBV5-4 to TRBJ2-7; 8 bases are shared with TRBD2. The CDR3 length is 15 residues. V shed 2 bases and J 2 bases; nucleotides not matched to a gene: 6. CDR1 SGHNT and CDR2 YYREEE come from the germline V gene (reference sequence). The CDR3: CASSFPAGEAYEQYF. DNA of the CDR3: TGTGCCAGCAGCTTTCCAGCGGGAGAGGCCTACGAGCAGTACTTC.

This chain connects TRBV5-4 to TRBJ2-7; 9 positions match TRBD1. J gave up 4 bases and V 3 bases, and 8 bases lay outside the gene matches. The CDR3 length is 15 residues. Germline values: CDR1 SGHNT, CDR2 YYREEE (reference sequence). The CDR3 nucleotides are TGTGCCAGCAGCTCCGCGGGACAGGGCTTTTACGAGCAGTACTTC. It encodes CASSSAGQGFYEQYF. The full variable domain, rest sourced from reference TRBV5-4 and TRBJ2-7, is ETGVTQSPTHLIKTRGQQVTLRCSSQSGHNTVSWYQQALGQGPQFIFQYYREEENGRGNFPPRFSGLQFPNYSSELNVNALELDDSALYLCASSSAGQGFYEQYFGPGTRLTVT.

The chain links TRBV9 to TRBJ1-5; D remains unclear. The CDR3 extends over 16 amino acids. V was clipped by 0 bases and J by 10 bases, with 20 bases between them. Germline loops: CDR1 SGDLS, CDR2 YYNGEE. CDR3 region: CASSVEAGSSISPQHF. CDR3 nucleotide sequence: TGTGCCAGCAGCGTAGAGGCCGGTAGCTCAATCAGCCCCCAGCATTTT. Complete variable domain (other parts from reference TRBV9 and TRBJ1-5): DSGVTQTPKHLITATGQRVTLRCSPRSGDLSVYWYQQSLDQGLQFLIQYYNGEERAKGNILERFSAQQFPDLHSELNLSSLELGDSALYFCASSVEAGSSISPQHFGDGTRLSIL.

J is TRBJ2-5 and V is TRBV11-2; TRBD2 aligns across 11 bases. J gave up 3 bases and V 4 bases, and 13 bases lay outside the gene matches. Germline V gene data show CDR1 as SGHAT and CDR2 as FQNNGV. This CDR3 contains 18 residues. The CDR3: CASSSNAGTSGLEETQYF. Here the CDR3 DNA reads TGTGCCAGCAGCTCGAATGCCGGGACTAGCGGTTTGGAAGAGACCCAGTACTTC.

V usage is TRBV5-6 and J usage is TRBJ2-3; TRBD2 matches at 10 bases. Per germline, CDR1 SGHDT and CDR2 YYEEEE. J was trimmed by 4 bases and V by 0 bases; bases with no gene match: 5. The CDR3 is made up of 16 amino acids. CDR3 amino acids: CASSLVSLAGADTQYF. Here the CDR3 DNA reads TGTGCCAGCAGCTTGGTTTCCCTAGCGGGAGCAGATACGCAGTATTTT.

V gene TRBV19 combines with J gene TRBJ2-2; TRBD2 matches 14 bases. V shed 4 bases, J shed 8 bases, and the junction held 3 bases outside the gene matches. This CDR3 is 15 amino acids long. Germline V gene sequence: CDR1 LNHDA, CDR2 SQIVND (reference sequence). The CDR3 nucleotides are TGTGCCAGTAGTAGGGGACTAGCGGGAGTTGGGGAGCTGTTTTTT. Translation gives CASSRGLAGVGELFF.

This clone was observed once. The chain joins TRBV5-1 to TRBJ2-7; TRBD1 might be the D (6 bases). This CDR3 has 15 amino acids. V lost 3 bases and J 2 bases, leaving 15 bases between the germline ends. Germline-derived CDR1 and CDR2 are SGHRS and YFSETQ. This CDR3 is CASSSPGAPAYEQYF. The DNA of the CDR3 is TGCGCCAGCAGCTCCCCAGGGGCTCCCGCCTACGAGCAGTACTTC.

The V call is TRBV25-1, the J call TRBJ2-1; a possible D gene is TRBD2 (5 bases). Germline V gene data show CDR1 as MGHDK and CDR2 as SYGVNS. CDR3 length: 12 residues. Trimming removed 7 bases from V and 10 bases from J, with 14 bases in between. As DNA, the CDR3 is TGTGCCAGCACGACCCTAGGACTCGAGCAGTTCTTC. Translated, it gives CASTTLGLEQFF.

This clone was counted a few times. The J gene is TRBJ2-5, the V gene TRBV5-6; 9 bases map to TRBD2. The CDR3 loop spans 16 amino acids. Germline V lookup: CDR1 SGHDT, CDR2 YYEEEE. The V and J ends lost 1 base and 1 base, in that order; junction bases with no gene match: 5. The CDR3 sequence: CASSLLGSGGQETQYF. The DNA of the CDR3 is TGTGCCAGCAGCTTGTTGGGTAGCGGGGGCCAAGAGACCCAGTACTTC.

The V gene is TRBV5-6, the J gene TRBJ2-1; perhaps TRBD2 as D (5 bases). The CDR3 has 16 residues. Germline CDR1 is SGHDT and CDR2 is YYEEEE. V shed 3 bases and J shed 0 bases, with 13 bases lying between them. The CDR3 sequence is CASSSVSGFSYNEQFF. The CDR3 DNA reads TGTGCCAGCAGCTCGGTCTCGGGATTCTCCTACAATGAGCAGTTCTTC.

The chain is built from TRBV29-1 and TRBJ1-5; 7 bases match TRBD1. The CDR3 is 14 amino acids. Trimming took 6 bases from V and 1 from J; bases not matched to a gene: 6. Per the germline V gene, CDR1 is SQVTM and CDR2 is ANQGSEA. Written as DNA, the CDR3 is TGCAGCGTCGGACAGGATAGGAGCAATCAGCCCCAGCATTTT. Translating it yields CSVGQDRSNQPQHF.

Note on this clone: This CDR3 is also generated by other DNA sequences in the sample. The chain combines TRBV28 with TRBJ2-7, with 10 nucleotides matching TRBD2. The CDR3 sequence is 13 residues long. The germline V gene encodes CDR1 MDHEN and CDR2 SYDVKM. V was pared by 8 bases and J by 2 bases, with 3 bases of the junction left unmatched. The CDR3: CASRTSGTYEQYF. Here the CDR3 DNA reads TGTGCCAGCCGGACTAGCGGAACCTACGAGCAGTACTTC.

The chain is built from TRBV4-3 and TRBJ2-7; 7 bases match TRBD1. Trimming removed 0 bases from V and 3 bases from J; junction bases left unmatched: 8. The CDR3 totals 16 residues. Looked up from germline, CDR1 is LGHNA and CDR2 is YSLEER. The CDR3 coding sequence is TGCGCCAGCAGCCAAGATTGGCCAGGGGGTATCTACGAGCAGTACTTC. Its translation: CASSQDWPGGIYEQYF.

The chain joins TRBV11-3 to TRBJ2-1; D possibly corresponds to TRBD1 (6 bases). The length of the CDR3 is 16 residues. V was cut by 0 bases and J by 7 bases, with 16 bases left in between. The germline gives CDR1 SGHNT, CDR2 YENEEA. The CDR3 region has the DNA TGTGCCAGCAGCTTAGACCCCCAGGACAGCGGTAATGAGCAGTTCTTC. This gives the protein CASSLDPQDSGNEQFF.

J is TRBJ2-5 and V is TRBV9; 7 positions match TRBD1. Germline V CDR1 and CDR2: SGDLS, YYNGEE. This CDR3 region has 14 residues. V dropped 4 bases and J dropped 5; count of bases not matched to a gene: 8. The CDR3 sequence: CASSPGTALETQYF. The CDR3 DNA is TGTGCCAGCAGCCCAGGGACAGCCCTTGAGACCCAGTACTTC.

The chain combines TRBV6-6 with TRBJ2-2; 10 bases map to TRBD1. The CDR3 length is 15 residues. Germline-derived CDR1 and CDR2 are MNHNY and SVGAGI (reference sequence). J gave up 3 bases and V 2 bases, and 0 bases lay outside the gene matches. The CDR3: CASSYGTGDTGELFF. In nucleotides, the CDR3 is TGTGCCAGCAGTTACGGGACAGGGGACACCGGGGAGCTGTTTTTT.